A single sample is the source of the 5 T cell receptor beta chains below, sequenced in a study of a mutant IDH1 vaccine in newly diagnosed glioma. The repertoire was sequenced with immunoSEQ multiplex PCR; TCRdb's copy has only in-frame clones and lacks some. The table includes around 53,000 clones, 86% detected once. Specified time point: baseline, week 1 (first vaccination visit). The treatment denotes: pre-vaccination baseline after standard-of-care therapy. Here the sequenced sample was PBMCs, taken from a glioma patient treated with radiotherapy, temozolomide or both. The source is a man in his forties with glioma.

The chain recombines TRBV7-2 with TRBJ1-5, with D hard to call. The germline gives CDR1 SGHTA, CDR2 FQGNSA. This CDR3 is 15 amino acids long. V was trimmed by 3 bases and J by 0 bases, leaving 9 bases between them. CDR3 region: CASSFVDGSNQPQHF. The DNA of the CDR3 is TGTGCCAGCAGCTTCGTCGACGGTAGCAATCAGCCCCAGCATTTT.

The rearrangement uses TRBV6-6 and TRBJ1-3; 9 bases map to TRBD1. Germline V gives CDR1 MNHNY, CDR2 SVGAGI (reference sequence). The CDR3 runs 14 residues. The V gene end was trimmed by 6 bases and the J gene end by 8 bases; junction bases not matched to a gene: 8. CDR3 amino acids: CASSKQGARDTIYF. The CDR3 DNA is TGTGCCAGCAGCAAACAGGGGGCCAGGGACACCATATATTTT.

The rearrangement uses TRBV19 and TRBJ1-2; TRBD1 might be the D (5 bases). Trimming cost V 3 bases and J 3 bases, with 8 bases left between them. Per the germline V gene, CDR1 is LNHDA and CDR2 is SQIVND (reference sequence). CDR3 length: 13 amino acids. CDR3 region: CASSIGGDYGYTF. CDR3 nucleotides: TGTGCCAGTAGTATTGGGGGGGACTATGGCTACACCTTC. The full variable domain, in which reference TRBV19 and TRBJ1-2 provide the parts outside the CDR3, is DGGITQSPKYLFRKEGQNVTLSCEQNLNHDAMYWYRQDPGQGLRLIYYSQIVNDFQKGDIAEGYSVSREKKESFPLTVTSAQKNPTAFYLCASSIGGDYGYTFGSGTRLTVV.

The gene calls are TRBV5-6 and TRBJ1-5; a possible D gene is TRBD1 (5 bases). V lost 0 bases and J lost 9, with 13 bases in between. This CDR3 has 14 residues. CDR1 is SGHDT, CDR2 YYEEEE, per germline. CDR3: CASSLVAGQGPQHF. In DNA form, the CDR3 reads TGTGCCAGCAGCTTGGTGGCAGGGCAGGGGCCCCAGCATTTT.

This clone was seen once. J is TRBJ2-1 and V is TRBV6-5; possibly TRBD1 for D (6 bases). There are 14 residues in the CDR3. The V gene's germline CDR1 is MNHEY and CDR2 SVGAGI. V lost 6 bases and J lost 4, with 13 bases in between. As DNA, the CDR3 is TGTGCCAGCAGACCGACAGACAGGTACAATGAGCAGTTCTTC. Amino acid sequence: CASRPTDRYNEQFF.